The TCR beta chain under discussion was sequenced for a study of blood T cell repertoires in COVID-19. The J segment lost 5 bases and the V segment lost 0 bases, leaving 6 bases of the junction unmatched. Germline V lookup: CDR1 SGHRS, CDR2 YFSETQ. The CDR3 has 16 amino acids. Data came from immunoSEQ multiplex PCR; TCRdb stores just in-frame clones and leaves some out. The sample shows about 280,000 clones, 85% of them seen only once. The genes are TRBV5-1 and TRBJ2-5; 11 bases fit TRBD2. The sequencing sample was made of PBMCs or T cells enriched from blood (not recorded which). The TCR comes from a woman between 45 and 60 years old who had recovered from COVID-19. Here the CDR3 reads CASSLAGTSGQETQYF. DNA of the CDR3: TGCGCCAGCAGCTTGGCGGGGACTAGCGGCCAGGAGACCCAGTACTTC.